The 22 T cell receptor beta chains below all came from one sample that was sequenced in a study of CD8+ T cells in alopecia areata. Sequencing templates came from extracted RNA that was reverse transcribed into cDNA. Profiled with immunoSEQ multiplex PCR; TCRdb holds only in-frame clones, not every one. The profile covers 150,000 or so clones, with around 57% appearing a single time and under 5.5% taken by the ten largest. Sequenced material: CD4+ T cells sorted from blood. The source of these receptors is a human donor in good health.

The genes are TRBV15 and TRBJ2-5; D is undetermined. V shed 3 bases and J shed 4 bases, with 18 bases lying between them. Germline values: CDR1 LNHNV, CDR2 YYDKDF (reference sequence). This CDR3 spans 16 amino acids. The CDR3 DNA follows: TGTGCCACCAGCAGGTACCCCGGTTCGGTAGGAGAGACCCAGTACTTC. It yields the protein CATSRYPGSVGETQYF.

The J gene is TRBJ2-1, the V gene TRBV7-9; maybe TRBD2 (5 bases). The CDR3 loop spans 14 amino acids. Germline CDR1 reads SEHNR; CDR2 reads FQNEAQ (reference sequence). The V gene lost 4 bases and the J gene lost 13 bases, with 20 bases spanning the gap. The CDR3 sequence: CASSSLVGSLGQFF. DNA of the CDR3: TGTGCCAGCAGCTCTCTTGTTGGGAGCCTTGGTCAGTTCTTC.

The genes are TRBV7-8 and TRBJ1-2, with 12 bases identical to TRBD1. V shed 5 bases, J shed 7 bases, and the junction held 8 bases outside the gene matches. CDR3 length equals 15 residues. The V gene's germline CDR1 is SGHVS and CDR2 FQNEAQ. The CDR3 DNA reads TGTGCCAGCAGCGGCGGGGACAGGGGGCATTTTGGCTACACCTTC. Its protein is CASSGGDRGHFGYTF. The full variable domain, rest sourced from reference TRBV7-8 and TRBJ1-2, is GAGVSQSPRYKVAKRGQDVALRCDPISGHVSLFWYQQALGQGPEFLTYFQNEAQLDKSGLPSDRFFAERPEGSVSTLKIQRTQQEDSAVYLCASSGGDRGHFGYTFGSGTRLTVV.

The rearrangement links TRBV6-5 to TRBJ2-1; D not certain. The ends were cut back, 0 bases at V and 8 bases at J, with 8 bases in the middle. Germline CDR1 and CDR2: MNHEY and SVGAGI. This CDR3 region has 13 residues. CDR3 DNA: TGTGCCAGCAGTTACTCGACGCGATATGAGCAGTTCTTC. Translating it yields CASSYSTRYEQFF.

This clone occurred a few times. The chain's CDR3 is CASSLALAGANEQFF. CDR3 DNA: TGTGCCAGCAGCTTAGCCCTAGCGGGGGCAAATGAGCAGTTCTTC. The chain couples TRBV11-2 to TRBJ2-1; 10 bases map to TRBD2. The junction had 4 bases not matched to a gene; V was cut back by 1 base and J by 7 bases. This CDR3 spans 15 amino acids. Germline V gene lookup returns CDR1 SGHAT and CDR2 FQNNGV. The full variable domain, with the rest looked up from reference TRBV11-2 and TRBJ2-1, is EAGVAQSPRYKIIEKRQSVAFWCNPISGHATLYWYQQILGQGPKLLIQFQNNGVVDDSQLPKDRFSAERLKGVDSTLKIQPAKLEDSAVYLCASSLALAGANEQFFGPGTRLTVL.

The chain employs TRBV29-1 and TRBJ1-1; TRBD1 matches 10 bases. The ends lost 2 bases at V and 1 base at J; junction bases unmatched: 4. Germline CDR1 SQVTM, CDR2 ANQGSEA. The length of the CDR3 is 15 residues. For the CDR3, the DNA is TGCAGCGTTGAACCGACAGGGGGCTGGAACACTGAAGCTTTCTTT. This encodes CSVEPTGGWNTEAFF.

This clone has at least ten counts. V and J are TRBV6-6 and TRBJ1-3, with D unresolved. V shed 8 bases and J shed 0 bases, with 11 bases lying between them. CDR1 and CDR2 from the germline V gene are MNHNY and SVGAGI (reference sequence). The CDR3 runs to 14 residues. CDR3 protein: CASYDSSSGNTIYF. DNA of the CDR3: TGTGCCAGCTACGACTCTAGCTCTGGAAACACCATATATTTT.

The CDR3 DNA reads as TGTGCCAGCAGTGAACCCCGGGGGGCCGGGGAGCTGTTTTTT. Translation gives CASSEPRGAGELFF. V gene TRBV25-1 combines with J gene TRBJ2-2, with TRBD2 identical over 7 bases. After removal of 2 bases from V and 6 bases from J, the junction contained 3 bases not matched to a gene. Per the germline V gene, CDR1 is MGHDK and CDR2 is SYGVNS. The CDR3 covers 14 residues.

V is TRBV18 and J is TRBJ2-7, with TRBD1 as a possible D gene (5 bases). Trimming left V 6 bases short and J 1 base short, with 7 bases between. The CDR3 has 12 residues. CDR1 is KGHSH and CDR2 is LQKENI in the germline V gene. The CDR3 bases are TGTGCCAGCTCGGACAATTCCTACGAGCAGTACTTC. Its protein is CASSDNSYEQYF.

This clone came up a few times. The chain uses TRBV9 and TRBJ1-1; a possible D gene is TRBD1 (5 bases). Per germline, CDR1 SGDLS and CDR2 YYNGEE. This CDR3 is 15 amino acids long. Trimming removed 3 bases at V and 0 bases at J, with 12 bases between. The CDR3 sequence is CASSGQTALNTEAFF. As DNA, the CDR3 is TGTGCCAGCAGCGGACAGACAGCCTTGAACACTGAAGCTTTCTTT.

The gene calls are TRBV15 and TRBJ1-2, with TRBD1 matching over 7 bases. V lost 2 bases to trimming and J lost 7 bases; unmatched junction nucleotides: 10. Germline V gene data show CDR1 as LNHNV and CDR2 as YYDKDF (reference sequence). The CDR3 extends over 15 amino acids. The CDR3 spells CATSRSTGREGGYTF. In nucleotides, the CDR3 is TGTGCCACCAGCAGATCGACAGGGAGAGAAGGTGGCTACACCTTC.

This clone has just a few counts. The V and J genes are TRBV10-3 and TRBJ2-5, with TRBD1 matching 7 bases. The CDR3 is 13 amino acids. V shed 4 bases and J 5 bases; nucleotides not matched to a gene: 4. Germline V CDR1 and CDR2: ENHRY, SYGVKD. DNA of the CDR3: TGTGCCATCAGTGGACAGGGTCGGGAGACCCAGTACTTC. Translated, it gives CAISGQGRETQYF.

This clone was counted between two and nine times. The V gene is TRBV11-2, the J gene TRBJ2-7, with a possible D match to TRBD1 (6 bases). Trimming took off 5 bases at V and 2 bases at J, with 13 bases between the two ends. In germline, CDR1 is SGHAT, CDR2 FQNNGV. This CDR3 comprises 14 residues. CDR3 residues: CASSRGHWAYEQYF. CDR3 in DNA: TGTGCCAGCAGCCGGGGACATTGGGCCTACGAGCAGTACTTC.

CDR3 residues: CAWRQQTYEQYF. CDR3 nucleotides: TGTGCCTGGAGACAGCAGACCTACGAGCAGTACTTC. This chain uses TRBV30 with TRBJ2-7; D is unclear. The germline V gene encodes CDR1 GTSNPN and CDR2 SVGIG (reference sequence). The length of the CDR3 is 12 residues. Trimming removed 3 bases from V and 2 bases from J, with 8 bases in between.

V is TRBV30 and J is TRBJ1-4; no clear D gene. V was pared by 5 bases and J by 6 bases, with 10 bases between. Germline CDR1 is GTSNPN and CDR2 is SVGIG (reference sequence). The CDR3 has 12 residues. CDR3 DNA sequence: TGTGCCTGGGGCCAAACACATGAAAAACTGTTTTTT. Translated, it gives CAWGQTHEKLFF. Drawing the rest from reference TRBV30 and TRBJ1-4, the complete variable domain is SQTIHQWPATLVQPVGSPLSLECTVEGTSNPNLYWYRQAAGRGLQLLFYSVGIGQISSEVPQNLSASRPQDRQFILSSKKLLLSDSGFYLCAWGQTHEKLFFGSGTQLSVL.

The genes are TRBV4-1 and TRBJ2-7; unclear D gene. This CDR3 spans 14 amino acids. Germline values: CDR1 MGHRA, CDR2 YSYEKL. V was cut by 2 bases and J by 2 bases, with 10 bases left in between. CDR3 protein: CASSQTLLAYEQYF. DNA for the CDR3: TGCGCCAGCAGCCAAACGTTACTTGCCTACGAGCAGTACTTC.

This clone was seen only a few times. The chain recombines TRBV13 with TRBJ2-6, with D maybe TRBD2 (6 bases). The CDR3 totals 15 residues. Trimming pared 3 bases from V and 4 bases from J, leaving 10 bases between. CDR1 and CDR2 (germline): PRHDT, FYEKMQ (reference sequence). The CDR3: CASSFSGDGANVLTF. The DNA for the CDR3 is TGTGCCAGCAGCTTCTCGGGGGACGGGGCCAACGTCCTGACTTTC.

This chain links TRBV14 with TRBJ2-7, with 9 bases lining up with TRBD2. Per germline, CDR1 SGHDN and CDR2 FVKESK. The CDR3 runs 17 residues. Losses at the gene ends were 0 bases for V and 0 bases for J; bases not matched to a gene: 6. In nucleotides, the CDR3 is TGTGCCAGCAGCCAAGATCGGGCTAGCGGGATCTCCTACGAGCAGTACTTC. Translated: CASSQDRASGISYEQYF.

V is TRBV29-1 and J is TRBJ2-2; tentatively, D is TRBD2 (5 bases). Trimming shortened V by 4 bases and J by 6 bases, and 12 bases separated the two germline ends. The CDR3 has 13 residues. The germline CDR1 and CDR2 sequences are SQVTM and ANQGSEA. The CDR3 region is CSVGASPPGELFF. CDR3 coding DNA: TGCAGCGTTGGGGCTAGCCCTCCCGGGGAGCTGTTTTTT.

V and J are TRBV30 and TRBJ1-5; D not resolved. V was pared by 0 bases and J by 5 bases, with 8 bases between. Per germline, CDR1 GTSNPN and CDR2 SVGIG (reference sequence). This CDR3 has 13 residues. The CDR3 region has the DNA TGTGCCTGGAGTGTGGCGGTTCATCAGCCCCAGCATTTT. Protein: CAWSVAVHQPQHF. The complete variable domain, with remaining parts taken from reference TRBV30 and TRBJ1-5, reads SQTIHQWPATLVQPVGSPLSLECTVEGTSNPNLYWYRQAAGRGLQLLFYSVGIGQISSEVPQNLSASRPQDRQFILSSKKLLLSDSGFYLCAWSVAVHQPQHFGDGTRLSIL.

CDR3 protein: CATSRDVYGYTF. As DNA, the CDR3 is TGTGCCACCAGCAGAGATGTATATGGCTACACCTTC. The chain recombines TRBV15 with TRBJ1-2; D is undetermined. The V end was cut by 0 bases, the J end by 5 bases, with 4 bases between. The CDR3 covers 12 residues. Germline V CDR1 and CDR2: LNHNV, YYDKDF (reference sequence).

This clone has a handful of counts. The genes are TRBV4-1 and TRBJ1-5; D ambiguous. V lost 1 base and J lost 0, with 4 bases in between. Germline V gene sequence: CDR1 MGHRA, CDR2 YSYEKL. The CDR3 spans 14 residues. CDR3 sequence: CASSQGISNQPQHF. In DNA form, the CDR3 reads TGCGCCAGCAGCCAAGGGATTAGCAATCAGCCCCAGCATTTT.